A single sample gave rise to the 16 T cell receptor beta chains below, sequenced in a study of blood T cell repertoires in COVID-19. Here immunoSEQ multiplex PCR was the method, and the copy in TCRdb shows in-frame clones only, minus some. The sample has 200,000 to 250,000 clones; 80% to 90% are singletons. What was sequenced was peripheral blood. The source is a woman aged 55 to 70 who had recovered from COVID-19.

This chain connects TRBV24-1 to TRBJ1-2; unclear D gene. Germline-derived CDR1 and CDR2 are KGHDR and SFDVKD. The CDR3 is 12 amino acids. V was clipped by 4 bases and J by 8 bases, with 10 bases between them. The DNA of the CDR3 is TGTGCCACCAGTGACCCCGGTCGCGGCTACACCTTC. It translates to CATSDPGRGYTF.

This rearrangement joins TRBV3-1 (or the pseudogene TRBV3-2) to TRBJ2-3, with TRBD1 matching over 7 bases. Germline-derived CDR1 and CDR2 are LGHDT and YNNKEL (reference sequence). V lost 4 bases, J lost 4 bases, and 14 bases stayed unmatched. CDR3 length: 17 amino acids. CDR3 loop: CASSLYTRQGAADTQYF. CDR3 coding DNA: TGTGCCAGCAGCCTCTATACGAGACAGGGAGCGGCAGATACGCAGTATTTT.

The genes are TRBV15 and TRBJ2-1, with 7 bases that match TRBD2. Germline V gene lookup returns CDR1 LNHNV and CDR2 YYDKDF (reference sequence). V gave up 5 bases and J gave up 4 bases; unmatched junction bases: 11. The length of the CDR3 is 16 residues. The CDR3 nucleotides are TGTGCCACCAGCCCCTCTATAGCGGGTTCTTACAATGAGCAGTTCTTC. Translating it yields CATSPSIAGSYNEQFF.

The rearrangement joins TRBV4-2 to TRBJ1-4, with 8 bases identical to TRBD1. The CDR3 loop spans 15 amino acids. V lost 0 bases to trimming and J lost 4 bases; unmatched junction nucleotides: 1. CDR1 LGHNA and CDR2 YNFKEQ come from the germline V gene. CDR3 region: CASSQETGDNEKLFF. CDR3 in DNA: TGTGCCAGCAGCCAAGAGACAGGGGATAATGAAAAACTGTTTTTT.

CDR3 in amino acids: CASSSAGTSNEQFF. The CDR3 DNA sequence: TGCGCCAGCAGCAGTGCGGGAACTAGCAATGAGCAGTTCTTC. The chain recombines TRBV5-1 with TRBJ2-1; tentatively, D is TRBD2 (6 bases). Germline V CDR1 and CDR2: SGHRS, YFSETQ. V lost 4 bases and J 6 bases, leaving 14 bases between the germline ends. CDR3 length equals 14 residues.

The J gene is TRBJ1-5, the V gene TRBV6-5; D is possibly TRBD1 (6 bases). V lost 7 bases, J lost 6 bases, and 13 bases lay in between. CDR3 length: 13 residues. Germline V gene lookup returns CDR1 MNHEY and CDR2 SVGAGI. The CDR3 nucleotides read TGTGCCAGCAATCAGGGGCGCGGTCAGCCCCAGCATTTT. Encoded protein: CASNQGRGQPQHF.

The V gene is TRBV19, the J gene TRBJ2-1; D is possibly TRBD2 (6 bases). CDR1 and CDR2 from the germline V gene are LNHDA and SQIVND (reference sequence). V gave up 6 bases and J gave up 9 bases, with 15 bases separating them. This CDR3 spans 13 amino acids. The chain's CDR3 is CASSSLPSVEQFF. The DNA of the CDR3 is TGTGCCAGTAGCTCGCTTCCTAGCGTTGAGCAGTTCTTC.

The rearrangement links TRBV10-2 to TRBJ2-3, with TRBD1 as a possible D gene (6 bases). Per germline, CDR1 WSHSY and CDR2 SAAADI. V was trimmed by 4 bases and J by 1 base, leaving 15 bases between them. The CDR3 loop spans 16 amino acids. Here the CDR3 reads CASSVEVGGGTDTQYF. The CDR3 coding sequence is TGCGCCAGCAGTGTCGAGGTAGGGGGTGGCACAGATACGCAGTATTTT.

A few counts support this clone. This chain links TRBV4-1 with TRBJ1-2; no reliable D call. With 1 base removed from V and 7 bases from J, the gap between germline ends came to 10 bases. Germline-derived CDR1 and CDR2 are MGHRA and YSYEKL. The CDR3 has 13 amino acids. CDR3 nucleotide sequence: TGCGCCAGCAGCCAAGCCGGAAGAGGTGGCTACACCTTC. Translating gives CASSQAGRGGYTF.

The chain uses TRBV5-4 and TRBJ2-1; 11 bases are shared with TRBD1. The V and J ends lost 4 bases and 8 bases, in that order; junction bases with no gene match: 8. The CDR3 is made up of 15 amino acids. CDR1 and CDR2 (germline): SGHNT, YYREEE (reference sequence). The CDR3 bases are TGTGCCAGCAGCAGGGGGACAGGGGGTTCAGATGAGCAGTTCTTC. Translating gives CASSRGTGGSDEQFF. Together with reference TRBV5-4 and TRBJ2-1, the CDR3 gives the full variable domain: ETGVTQSPTHLIKTRGQQVTLRCSSQSGHNTVSWYQQALGQGPQFIFQYYREEENGRGNFPPRFSGLQFPNYSSELNVNALELDDSALYLCASSRGTGGSDEQFFGPGTRLTVL.

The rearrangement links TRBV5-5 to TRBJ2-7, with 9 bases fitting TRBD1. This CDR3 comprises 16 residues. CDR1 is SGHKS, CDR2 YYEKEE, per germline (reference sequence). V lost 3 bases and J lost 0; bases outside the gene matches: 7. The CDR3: CASSSDPGQGSYEQYF. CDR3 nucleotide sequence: TGTGCCAGCAGCTCTGATCCGGGACAGGGCTCCTACGAGCAGTACTTC.

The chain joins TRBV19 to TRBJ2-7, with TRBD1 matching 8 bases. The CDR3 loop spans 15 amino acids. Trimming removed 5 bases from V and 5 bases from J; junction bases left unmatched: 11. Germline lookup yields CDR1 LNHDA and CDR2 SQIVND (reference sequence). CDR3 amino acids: CASSPNLDRGDEQYF. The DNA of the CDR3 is TGTGCCAGTAGTCCCAATTTAGACAGGGGCGACGAGCAGTACTTC.

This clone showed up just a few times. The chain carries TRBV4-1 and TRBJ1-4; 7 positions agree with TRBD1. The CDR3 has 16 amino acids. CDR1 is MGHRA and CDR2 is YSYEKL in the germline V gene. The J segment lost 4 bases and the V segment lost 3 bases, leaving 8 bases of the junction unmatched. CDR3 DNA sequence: TGCGCCAGCAGCCAGCAGAGGACAGGCGTTAATGAAAAACTGTTTTTT. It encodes CASSQQRTGVNEKLFF.

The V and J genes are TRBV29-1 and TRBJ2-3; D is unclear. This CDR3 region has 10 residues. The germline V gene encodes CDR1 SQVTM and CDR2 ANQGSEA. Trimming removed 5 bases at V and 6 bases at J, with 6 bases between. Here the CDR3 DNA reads TGCAGCGTTCTGTCTGATACGCAGTATTTT. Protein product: CSVLSDTQYF.

This CDR3 is CASSPGQGLYGYTF. DNA for the CDR3: TGTGCCAGCTCACCGGGACAGGGCCTCTATGGCTACACCTTC. The chain carries TRBV18 and TRBJ1-2; 9 bases agree with TRBD1. Germline CDR1 reads KGHSH; CDR2 reads LQKENI. With V trimmed by 3 bases and J by 4 bases, 3 bases remained unmatched. This CDR3 region has 14 residues.

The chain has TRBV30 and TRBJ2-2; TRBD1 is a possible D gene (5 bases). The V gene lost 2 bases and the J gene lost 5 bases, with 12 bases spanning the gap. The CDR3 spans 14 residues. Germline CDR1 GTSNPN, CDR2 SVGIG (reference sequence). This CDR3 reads CAWSLLGDTGELFF. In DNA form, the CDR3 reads TGTGCCTGGAGTTTGTTAGGGGATACCGGGGAGCTGTTTTTT.